The TCR beta chain described here comes from a study of early stage breast cancer tumors. Study-wide results and caveats: Tumors had approximately 2.5-fold higher T cell density and higher clonality than adjacent normal breast tissue. Comparing each tissue with blood distinguished tumor from normal in most of the 16 patients.

Each sample had two DNA replicates, approximately 0.5 ug blood or roughly 1.4 ug tissue. Only in-frame clones appear in the TCRdb table, and some are missing; sequencing was by immunoSEQ multiplex PCR. The profile shows 45,000 to 60,000 clones, about 80% of them singletons. As concerns this clone: Its antigen is unidentified.

The TCR sequence derives from a person aged 45-60 years with breast cancer. The specimen was blood.

CDR3 region: CSVRRDSYEQYF. The CDR3, as DNA: TGCAGCGTTCGCCGGGACAGCTACGAGCAGTACTTC. The gene calls are TRBV29-1 and TRBJ2-7; TRBD1 matches 7 bases. The germline CDR1 and CDR2 sequences are SQVTM and ANQGSEA. V lost 5 bases and J lost 3; bases outside the gene matches: 4. The CDR3 is 12 amino acids.